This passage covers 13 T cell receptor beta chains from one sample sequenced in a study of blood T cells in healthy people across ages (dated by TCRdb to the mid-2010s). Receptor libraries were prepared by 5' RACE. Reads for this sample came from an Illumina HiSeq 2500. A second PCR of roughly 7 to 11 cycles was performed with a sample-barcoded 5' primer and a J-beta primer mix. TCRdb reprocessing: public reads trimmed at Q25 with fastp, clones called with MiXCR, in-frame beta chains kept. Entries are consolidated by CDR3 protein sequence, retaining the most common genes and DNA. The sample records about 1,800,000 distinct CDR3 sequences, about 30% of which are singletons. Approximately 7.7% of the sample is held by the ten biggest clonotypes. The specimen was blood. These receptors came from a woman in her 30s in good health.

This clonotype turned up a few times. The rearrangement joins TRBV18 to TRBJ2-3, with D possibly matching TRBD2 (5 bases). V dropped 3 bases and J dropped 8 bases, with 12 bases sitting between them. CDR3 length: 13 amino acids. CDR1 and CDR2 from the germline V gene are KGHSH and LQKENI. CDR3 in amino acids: CASSPSPSGTQYF. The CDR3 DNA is TGTGCCAGCTCACCTTCGCCGAGCGGTACGCAGTATTTT.

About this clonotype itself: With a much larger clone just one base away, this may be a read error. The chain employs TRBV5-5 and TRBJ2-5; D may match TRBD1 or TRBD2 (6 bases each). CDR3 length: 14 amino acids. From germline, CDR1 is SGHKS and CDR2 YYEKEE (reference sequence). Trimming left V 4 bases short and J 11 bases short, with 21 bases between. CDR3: CASSRSRGRDEQYF. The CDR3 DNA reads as TGTGCCAGCAGCCGTAGTCGGGGGCGGGATGAGCAGTACTTC.

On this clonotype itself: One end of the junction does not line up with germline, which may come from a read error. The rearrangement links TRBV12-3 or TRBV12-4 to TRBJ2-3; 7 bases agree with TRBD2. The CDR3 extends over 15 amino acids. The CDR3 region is CAGSFGRGYTDTQYF. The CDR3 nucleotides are TGTGCCGGCAGTTTCGGGCGGGGGTACACAGATACGCAGTATTTT.

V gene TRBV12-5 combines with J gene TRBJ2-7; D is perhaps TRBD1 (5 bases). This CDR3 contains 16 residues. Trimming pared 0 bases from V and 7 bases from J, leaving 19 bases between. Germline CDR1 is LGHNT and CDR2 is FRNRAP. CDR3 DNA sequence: TGTGCTAGTGGTTTGGTACTCACAGGAGTCCTACCAGAGCAGTACTTC. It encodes CASGLVLTGVLPEQYF.

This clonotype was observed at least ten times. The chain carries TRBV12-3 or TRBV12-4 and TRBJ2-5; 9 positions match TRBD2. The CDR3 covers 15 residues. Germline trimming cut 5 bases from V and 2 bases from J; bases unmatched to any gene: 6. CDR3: CASSPFSGGQETQYF. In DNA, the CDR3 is TGTGCCAGCAGTCCCTTTAGCGGGGGACAAGAGACCCAGTACTTC.

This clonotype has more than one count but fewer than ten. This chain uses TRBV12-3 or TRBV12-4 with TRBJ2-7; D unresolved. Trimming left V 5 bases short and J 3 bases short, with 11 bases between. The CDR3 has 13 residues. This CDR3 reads CASSHLGFYEQYF. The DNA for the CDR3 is TGTGCCAGCAGTCACCTAGGGTTCTACGAGCAGTACTTC.

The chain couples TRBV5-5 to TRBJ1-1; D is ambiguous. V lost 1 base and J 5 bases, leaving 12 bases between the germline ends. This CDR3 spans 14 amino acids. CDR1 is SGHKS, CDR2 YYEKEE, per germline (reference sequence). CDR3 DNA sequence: TGTGCCAGCAGCTTGATAGGGAGAGATACTGAAGCTTTCTTT. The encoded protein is CASSLIGRDTEAFF.

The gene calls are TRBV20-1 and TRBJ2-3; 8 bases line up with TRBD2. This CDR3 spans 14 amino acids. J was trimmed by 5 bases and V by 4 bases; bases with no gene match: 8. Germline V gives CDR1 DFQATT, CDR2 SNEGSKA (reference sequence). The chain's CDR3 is CSANSGGAGDTQYF. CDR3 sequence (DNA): TGCAGTGCTAATTCCGGGGGGGCCGGAGATACGCAGTATTTT.

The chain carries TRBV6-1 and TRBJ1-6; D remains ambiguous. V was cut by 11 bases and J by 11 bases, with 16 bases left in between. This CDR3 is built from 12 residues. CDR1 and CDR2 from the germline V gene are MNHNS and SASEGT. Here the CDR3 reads CAGRQFGTPLHF. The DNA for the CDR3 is TGTGCCGGACGCCAGTTCGGGACACCCCTCCACTTT.

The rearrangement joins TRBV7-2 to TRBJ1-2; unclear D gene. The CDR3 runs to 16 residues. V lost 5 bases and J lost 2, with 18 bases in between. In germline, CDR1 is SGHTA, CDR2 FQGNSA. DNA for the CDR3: TGTGCCAGCAGCCCAACCCGGGATTACTTAAACTATGGCTACACCTTC. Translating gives CASSPTRDYLNYGYTF.

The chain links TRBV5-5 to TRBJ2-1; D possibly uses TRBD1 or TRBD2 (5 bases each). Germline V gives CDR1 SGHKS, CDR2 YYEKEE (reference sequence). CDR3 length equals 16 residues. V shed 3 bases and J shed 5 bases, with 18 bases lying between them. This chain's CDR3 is CASSSTRGESDNEQFF. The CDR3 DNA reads TGTGCCAGCAGCTCAACACGAGGGGAATCGGACAATGAGCAGTTCTTC.

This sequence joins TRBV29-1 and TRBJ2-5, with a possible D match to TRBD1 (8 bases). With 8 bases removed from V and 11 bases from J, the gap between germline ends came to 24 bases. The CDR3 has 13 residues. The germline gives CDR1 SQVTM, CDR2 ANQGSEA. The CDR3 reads CSSGNRGGHEQYF. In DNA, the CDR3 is TGCAGCTCTGGGAACAGGGGGGGCCATGAGCAGTACTTC.

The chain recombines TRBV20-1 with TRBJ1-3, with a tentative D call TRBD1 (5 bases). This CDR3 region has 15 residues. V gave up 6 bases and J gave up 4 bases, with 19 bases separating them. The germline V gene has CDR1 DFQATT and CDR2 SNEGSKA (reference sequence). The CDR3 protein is CSAIVAQGLGNTIYF. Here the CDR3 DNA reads TGCAGTGCAATAGTCGCGCAGGGTTTGGGAAACACCATATATTTT.